This T cell receptor (beta chain) was documented in a study of blood T cell repertoires in COVID-19. Study details: T cells, B-cell-depleted T cells, or PBMCs provided the cDNA or gDNA that served as material.

This CDR3 is built from 15 residues. Per germline, CDR1 SGHRS and CDR2 YFSETQ. V was pared by 4 bases and J by 8 bases, with 18 bases between. Original handling: Quantification of nucleated cells was approximated via reference gene primer amplification. The repertoire was sequenced with immunoSEQ multiplex PCR; TCRdb's copy has only in-frame clones and lacks some. Clone size and V and J calls were adopted from that table, with D and trimming inferred from the DNA. The data hold 50,000 to 75,000 clones, with 65% to 85% observed a single time. The clonotype was recovered from an older man with active or convalescent COVID-19. The sample was peripheral blood. The J gene is TRBJ1-4, the V gene TRBV5-1; D call uncertain. The CDR3 bases are TGCGCCAGCAGCCCAGCTCAGACCTCCGGGGAAAAACTGTTTTTT. It specifies CASSPAQTSGEKLFF.